The present entry profiles one T cell receptor beta chain with its context. Its antigen is unidentified. V was trimmed by 4 bases and J by 6 bases, leaving 12 bases between them. This CDR3 is 14 amino acids long. Looked up from germline, CDR1 is SGHVS and CDR2 is FQNEAQ. The sample is drawn from a study of T cells in Graves' hyperthyroidism and ophthalmopathy. Regarding the study as a whole: The model identified upcoming ophthalmopathy a median approximately 6.4 months ahead of onset.

Patients counted as stable if ophthalmopathy did not develop within 18 months. Hyperthyroidism in the patients, aged 18 to 65, was newly diagnosed and under 2 months in duration. RNA transcripts were the template for amplifying TCR beta CDR3 regions. A first-round RT-PCR of the TCR CDR3 used the HTBI primer set. In TCRdb, the multiplex PCR reads were re-called with MiXCR into one record per CDR3 protein. The data contain hundreds of thousands of distinct CDR3 sequences, around 46% of them singletons. This receptor was identified in a woman aged 18-29 years with Graves' hyperthyroidism. Input material: peripheral blood or thyroid tissue (not recorded which). This chain connects TRBV7-8 to TRBJ1-4; TRBD1 might be the D (6 bases). The CDR3 sequence is CASSWVRTDEKLFF. The CDR3, as DNA: TGTGCCAGCAGCTGGGTCCGGACAGATGAAAAACTGTTTTTT.